This T cell receptor (beta chain) originates from a study of cytomegalovirus exposure and HLA in healthy donors. A remark on this clone: The antigen is unknown.

Donors counted as nominally healthy when sampled, yet unrecorded immune exposures were likely. The PCR contained 60 Vbeta and 13 Jbeta primers. Method: immunoSEQ multiplex PCR; TCRdb's copy keeps in-frame clones and lacks some. The sample holds 70,000 to 100,000 clones. Broader study findings: According to a later analysis, most TCR beta chains associated with CMV appeared HLA-restricted. In vitro checks showed that a few CMV-associated chains really do target CMV antigens.

The clonotype originates from a man between 18 and 35 years old in good health and CMV-seropositive. The sequenced sample consisted of PBMCs.

The CDR3 loop is CASSLGWGPSYNEQFF. The CDR3 region has the DNA TGTGCCAGCAGCTTAGGGTGGGGCCCCTCCTACAATGAGCAGTTCTTC. V is TRBV7-2 and J is TRBJ2-1; tentative D call: TRBD1 (5 bases). With 1 base removed from V and 0 bases from J, the gap between germline ends came to 10 bases. CDR3 length: 16 residues. Germline CDR1 reads SGHTA; CDR2 reads FQGNSA.